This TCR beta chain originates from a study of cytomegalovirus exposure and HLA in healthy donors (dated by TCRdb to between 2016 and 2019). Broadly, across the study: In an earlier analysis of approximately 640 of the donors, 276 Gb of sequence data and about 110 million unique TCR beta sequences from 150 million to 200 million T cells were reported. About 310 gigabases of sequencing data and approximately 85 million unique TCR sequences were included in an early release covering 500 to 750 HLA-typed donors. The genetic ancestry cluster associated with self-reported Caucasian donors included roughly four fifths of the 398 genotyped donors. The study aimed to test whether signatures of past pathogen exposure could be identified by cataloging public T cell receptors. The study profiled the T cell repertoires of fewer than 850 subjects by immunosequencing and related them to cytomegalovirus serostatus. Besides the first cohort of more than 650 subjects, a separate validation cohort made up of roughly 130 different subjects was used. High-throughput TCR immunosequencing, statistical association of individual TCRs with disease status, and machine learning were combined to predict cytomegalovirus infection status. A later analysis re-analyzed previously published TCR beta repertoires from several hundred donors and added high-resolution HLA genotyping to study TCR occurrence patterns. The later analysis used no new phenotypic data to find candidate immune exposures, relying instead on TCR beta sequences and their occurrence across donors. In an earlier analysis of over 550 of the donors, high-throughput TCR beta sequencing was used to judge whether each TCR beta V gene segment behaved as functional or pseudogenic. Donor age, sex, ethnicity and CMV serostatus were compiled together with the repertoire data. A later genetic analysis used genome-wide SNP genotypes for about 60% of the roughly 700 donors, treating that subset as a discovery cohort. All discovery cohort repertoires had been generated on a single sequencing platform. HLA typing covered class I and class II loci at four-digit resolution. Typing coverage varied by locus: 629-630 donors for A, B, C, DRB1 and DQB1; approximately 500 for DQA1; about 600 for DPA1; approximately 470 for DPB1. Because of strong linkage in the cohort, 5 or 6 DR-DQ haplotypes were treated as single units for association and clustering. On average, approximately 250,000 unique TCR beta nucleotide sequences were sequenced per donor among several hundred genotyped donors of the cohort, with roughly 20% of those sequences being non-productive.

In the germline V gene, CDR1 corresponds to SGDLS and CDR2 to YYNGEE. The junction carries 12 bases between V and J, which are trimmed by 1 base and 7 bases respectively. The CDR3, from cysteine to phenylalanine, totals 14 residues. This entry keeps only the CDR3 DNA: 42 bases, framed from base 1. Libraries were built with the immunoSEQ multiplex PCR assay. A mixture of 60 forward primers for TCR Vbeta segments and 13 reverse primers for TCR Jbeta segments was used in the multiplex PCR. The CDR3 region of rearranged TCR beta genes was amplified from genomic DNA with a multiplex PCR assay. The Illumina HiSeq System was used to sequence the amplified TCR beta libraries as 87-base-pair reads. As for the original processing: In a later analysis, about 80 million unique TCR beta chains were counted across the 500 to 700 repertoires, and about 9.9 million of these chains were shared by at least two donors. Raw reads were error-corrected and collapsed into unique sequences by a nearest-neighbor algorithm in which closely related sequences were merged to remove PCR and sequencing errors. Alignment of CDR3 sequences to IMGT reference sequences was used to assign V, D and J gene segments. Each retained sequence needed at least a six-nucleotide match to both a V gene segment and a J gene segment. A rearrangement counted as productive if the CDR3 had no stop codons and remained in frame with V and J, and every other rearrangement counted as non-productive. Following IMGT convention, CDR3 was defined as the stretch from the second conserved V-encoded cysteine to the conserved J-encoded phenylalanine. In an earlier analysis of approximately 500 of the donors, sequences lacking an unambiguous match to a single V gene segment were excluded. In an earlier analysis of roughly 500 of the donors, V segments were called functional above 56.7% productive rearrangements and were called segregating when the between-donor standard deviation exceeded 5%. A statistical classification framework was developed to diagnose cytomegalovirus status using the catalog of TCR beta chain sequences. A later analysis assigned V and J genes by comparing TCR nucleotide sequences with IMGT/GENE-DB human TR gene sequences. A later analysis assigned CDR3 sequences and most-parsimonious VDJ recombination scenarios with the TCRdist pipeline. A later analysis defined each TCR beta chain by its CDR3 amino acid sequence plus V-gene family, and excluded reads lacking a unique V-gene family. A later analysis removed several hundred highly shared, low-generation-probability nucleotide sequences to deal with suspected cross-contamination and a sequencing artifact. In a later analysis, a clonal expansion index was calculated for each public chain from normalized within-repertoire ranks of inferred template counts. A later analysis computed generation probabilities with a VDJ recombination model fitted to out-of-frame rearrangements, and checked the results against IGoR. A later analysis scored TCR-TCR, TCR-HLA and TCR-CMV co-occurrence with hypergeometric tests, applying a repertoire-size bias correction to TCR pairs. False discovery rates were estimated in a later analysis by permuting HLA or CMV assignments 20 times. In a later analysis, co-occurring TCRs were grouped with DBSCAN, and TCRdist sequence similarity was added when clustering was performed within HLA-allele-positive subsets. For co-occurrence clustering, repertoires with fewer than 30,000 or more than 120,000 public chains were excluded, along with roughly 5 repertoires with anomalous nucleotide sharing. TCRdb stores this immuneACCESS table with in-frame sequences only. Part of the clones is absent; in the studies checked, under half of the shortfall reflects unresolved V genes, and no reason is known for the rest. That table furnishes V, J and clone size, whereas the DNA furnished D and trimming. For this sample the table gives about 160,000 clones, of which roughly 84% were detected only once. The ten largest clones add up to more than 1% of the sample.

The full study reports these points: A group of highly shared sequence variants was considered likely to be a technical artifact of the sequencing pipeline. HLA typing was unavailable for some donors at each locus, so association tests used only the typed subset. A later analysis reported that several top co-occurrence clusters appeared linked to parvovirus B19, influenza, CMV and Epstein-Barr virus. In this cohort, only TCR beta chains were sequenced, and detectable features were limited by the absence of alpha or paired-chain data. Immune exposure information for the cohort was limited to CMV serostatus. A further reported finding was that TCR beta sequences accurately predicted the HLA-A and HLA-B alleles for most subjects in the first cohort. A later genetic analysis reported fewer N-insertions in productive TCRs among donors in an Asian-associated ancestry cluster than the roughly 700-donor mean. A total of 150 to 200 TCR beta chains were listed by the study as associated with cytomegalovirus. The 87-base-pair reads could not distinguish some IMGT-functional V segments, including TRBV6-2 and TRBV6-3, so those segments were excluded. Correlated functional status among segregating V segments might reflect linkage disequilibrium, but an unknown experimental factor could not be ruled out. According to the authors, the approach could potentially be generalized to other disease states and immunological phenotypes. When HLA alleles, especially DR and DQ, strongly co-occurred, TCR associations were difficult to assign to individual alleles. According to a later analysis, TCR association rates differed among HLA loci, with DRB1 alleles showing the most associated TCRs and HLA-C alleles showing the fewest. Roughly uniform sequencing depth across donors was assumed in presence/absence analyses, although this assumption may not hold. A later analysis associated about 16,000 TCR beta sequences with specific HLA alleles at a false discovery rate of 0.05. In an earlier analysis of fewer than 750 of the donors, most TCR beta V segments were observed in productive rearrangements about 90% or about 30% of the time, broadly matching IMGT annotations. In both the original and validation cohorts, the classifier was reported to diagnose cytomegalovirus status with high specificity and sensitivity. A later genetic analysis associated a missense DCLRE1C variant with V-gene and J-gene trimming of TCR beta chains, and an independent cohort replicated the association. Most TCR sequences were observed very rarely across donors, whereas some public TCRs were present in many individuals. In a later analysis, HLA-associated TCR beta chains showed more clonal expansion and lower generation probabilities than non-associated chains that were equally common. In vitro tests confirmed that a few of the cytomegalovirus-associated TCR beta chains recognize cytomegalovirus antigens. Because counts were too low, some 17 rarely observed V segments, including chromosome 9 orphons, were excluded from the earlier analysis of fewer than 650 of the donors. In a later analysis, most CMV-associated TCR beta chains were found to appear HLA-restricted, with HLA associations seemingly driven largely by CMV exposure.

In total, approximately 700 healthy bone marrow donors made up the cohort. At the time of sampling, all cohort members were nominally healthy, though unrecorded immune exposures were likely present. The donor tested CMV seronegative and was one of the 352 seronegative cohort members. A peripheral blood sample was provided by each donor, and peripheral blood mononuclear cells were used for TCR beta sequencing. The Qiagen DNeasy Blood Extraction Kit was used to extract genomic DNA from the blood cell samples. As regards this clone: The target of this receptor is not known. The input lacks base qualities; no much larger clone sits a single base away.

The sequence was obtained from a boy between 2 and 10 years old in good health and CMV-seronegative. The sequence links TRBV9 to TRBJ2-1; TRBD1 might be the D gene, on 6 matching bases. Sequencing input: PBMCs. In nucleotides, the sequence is TGTGCCAGCAGCGTACAGGGACATTCTAATGAGCAGTTCTTC. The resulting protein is CASSVQGHSNEQFF. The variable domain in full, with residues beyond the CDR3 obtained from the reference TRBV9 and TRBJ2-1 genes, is DSGVTQTPKHLITATGQRVTLRCSPRSGDLSVYWYQQSLDQGLQFLIQYYNGEERAKGNILERFSAQQFPDLHSELNLSSLELGDSALYFCASSVQGHSNEQFFGPGTRLTVL.